This section outlines one T cell receptor beta chain sequence together with its context. The sample originates from a study of blood T cell repertoires in COVID-19. On the study more broadly: Donors in the United States, Italy and Spain gave samples during acute or convalescent COVID-19.

The germline V gene has CDR1 MDHEN and CDR2 SYDVKM. J was trimmed by 4 bases and V by 5 bases; bases with no gene match: 8. The CDR3 covers 15 residues. In the authors' workflow: Estimates of nucleated cell counts were drawn from the amplification of reference gene primers. Sequenced by immunoSEQ multiplex PCR; TCRdb stores in-frame clones only, minus some. From that table come the V and J calls and clone size; the DNA was used to work out D and trimming. The repertoire includes 75,000 to 95,000 clones, 75% to 85% of them detected once, and around a quarter sits in the top ten. The sample taken for sequencing was peripheral blood. The receptor was isolated from a man in his fifties or sixties with acute or convalescent COVID-19. The rearrangement links TRBV28 to TRBJ1-2, with 9 bases identical to TRBD1. CDR3 coding DNA: TGTGCCAGCAGTGTAATGGGACAGGGAGGCTATGGCTACACCTTC. This sequence encodes CASSVMGQGGYGYTF.